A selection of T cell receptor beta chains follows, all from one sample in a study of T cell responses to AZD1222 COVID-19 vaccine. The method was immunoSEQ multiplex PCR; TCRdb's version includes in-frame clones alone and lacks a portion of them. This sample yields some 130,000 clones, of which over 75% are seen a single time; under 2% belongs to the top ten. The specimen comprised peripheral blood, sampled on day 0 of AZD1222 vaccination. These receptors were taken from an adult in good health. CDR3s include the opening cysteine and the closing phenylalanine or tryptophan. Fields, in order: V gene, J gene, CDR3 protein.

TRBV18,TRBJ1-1,CASSPPPQGAEAFF
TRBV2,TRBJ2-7,CASSETGSYEQYF
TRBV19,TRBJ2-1,CASSNLAGGRNEQFF
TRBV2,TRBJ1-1,CASSDRGSGAFF
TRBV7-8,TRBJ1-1,CASTLDRRDTEAFF
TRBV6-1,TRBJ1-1,CASSDWTGGTEAFF
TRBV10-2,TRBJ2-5,CATSRRLVETQYF
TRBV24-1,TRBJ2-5,CATSDGSLTSGRLETQYF
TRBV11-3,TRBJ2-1,CASSYPPGAEKVGEQFF
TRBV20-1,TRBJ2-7,CSATTYEQYF
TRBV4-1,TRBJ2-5,CASSQGGQETQYF
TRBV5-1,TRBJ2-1,CASSLWAANNEQFF
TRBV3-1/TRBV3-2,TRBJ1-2,CASSQGRNYGYTF
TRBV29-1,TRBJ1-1,CSAHLGGWRTEAFF
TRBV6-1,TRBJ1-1,CASSDTSGIRGTEAFF
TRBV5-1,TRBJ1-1,CASSHGGEAFF
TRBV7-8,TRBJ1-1,CASLQGPSNTEAFF
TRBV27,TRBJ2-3,CASSLDGVITDTQYF
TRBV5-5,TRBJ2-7,CASSFAGDEQYF
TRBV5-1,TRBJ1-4,CASSADSHNEKLFF
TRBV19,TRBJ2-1,CASSLSSFNEQFF
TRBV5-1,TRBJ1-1,CASSFLRNTEAFF
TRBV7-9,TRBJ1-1,CASSLGAGGLAFF
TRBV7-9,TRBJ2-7,CASSLGYREQYF
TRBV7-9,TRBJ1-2,CASSLGDVPYGYTF
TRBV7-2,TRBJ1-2,CASSFPRGLQGYTF
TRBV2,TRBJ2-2,CASSRDSANTGELFF
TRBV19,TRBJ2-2,CATLEHSNTGELFF
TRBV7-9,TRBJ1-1,CASNPLVAEAFF
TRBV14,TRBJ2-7,CASSQASGQAYEQYF
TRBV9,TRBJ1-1,CASSPGGRDTEAFF
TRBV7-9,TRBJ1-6,CASSPWGGGIYNSPLHF
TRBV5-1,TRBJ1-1,CASSFAGIEAFF
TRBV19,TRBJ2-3,CASQSGTSGTDTQYF
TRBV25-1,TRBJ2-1,CASSEVGNEQFF
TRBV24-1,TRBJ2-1,CATRPWGQGEQFF
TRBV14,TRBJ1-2,CASSQAGDDYGYTF
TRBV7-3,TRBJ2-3,CASSLRRADTQYF
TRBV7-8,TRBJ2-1,CASSLAANEQFF
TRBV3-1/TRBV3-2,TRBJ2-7,CASSLNYYEQYF
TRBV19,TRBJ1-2,CASSIGGRGQGGYTF
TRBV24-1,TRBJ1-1,CATSAGGNTEAFF
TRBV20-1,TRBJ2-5,CSAPPVETQYF
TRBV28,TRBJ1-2,CASSLTGPPNYGYTF
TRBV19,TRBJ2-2,CASLIGGSSLTRGYTGELFF
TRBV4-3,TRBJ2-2,CASSWTRNTGELFF
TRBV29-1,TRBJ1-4,CSAYLGPSGLFF
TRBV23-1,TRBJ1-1,CASSQSRDHGAEAFF
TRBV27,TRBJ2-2,CASSLSGTYTGELFF
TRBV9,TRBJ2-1,CASSVGSGAYNEQFF
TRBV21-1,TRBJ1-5,CASSTPREGGSSQPQHF
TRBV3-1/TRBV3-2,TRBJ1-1,CASSQQGQGARKTEAFF
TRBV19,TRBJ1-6,CASNDRMNSPLHF
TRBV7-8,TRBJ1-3,CASRKMAGAGGGNTIYF